This T cell receptor (beta chain) was retrieved from a study of monozygotic twins with inflammatory bowel disease. Study-wide results and limits: Among twins, concordant and discordant pairs did not differ in repertoire similarity, possibly from limited power. Inverse Simpson values showed less TCRbeta diversity in IBD patients than in their healthy co-twins.

Per donor, 2 to 2.5 ml of blood was collected and frozen. UMIs bearing a 6-nucleotide sample barcode were added through template switching. From the 5' RACE reads, TCRdb lists one entry per CDR3 protein and no DNA. This repertoire includes 310,000 or so distinct CDR3 sequences. Turning to this clonotype: Antigen specificity is unknown.

The CDR3 sequence is 14 residues long. Germline V CDR1 and CDR2: SQVTM, ANQGSEA. The TCR sequence derives from a human donor with ulcerative colitis or Crohn's disease, or a healthy co-twin of an affected twin (not recorded which). The chain joins TRBV29-1 to TRBJ2-1; TCRdb returns TRBD1, unconfirmable since there is no DNA. The sequencing input was blood. The CDR3 here is CSVADRVVYNEQFF.